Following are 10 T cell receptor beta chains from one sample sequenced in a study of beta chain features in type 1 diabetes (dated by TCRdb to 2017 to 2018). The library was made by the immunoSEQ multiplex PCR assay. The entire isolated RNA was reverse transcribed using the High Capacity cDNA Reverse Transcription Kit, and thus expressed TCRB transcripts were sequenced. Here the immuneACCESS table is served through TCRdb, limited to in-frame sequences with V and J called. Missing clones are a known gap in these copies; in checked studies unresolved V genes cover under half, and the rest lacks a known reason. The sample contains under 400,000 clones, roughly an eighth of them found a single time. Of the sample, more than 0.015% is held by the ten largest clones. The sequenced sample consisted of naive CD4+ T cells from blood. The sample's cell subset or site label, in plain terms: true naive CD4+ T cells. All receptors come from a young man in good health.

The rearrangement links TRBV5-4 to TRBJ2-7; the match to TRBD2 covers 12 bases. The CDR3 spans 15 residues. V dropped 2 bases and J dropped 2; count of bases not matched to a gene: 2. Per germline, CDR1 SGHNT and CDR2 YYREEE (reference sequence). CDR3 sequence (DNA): TGTGCCAGCAGCTTTCGGACTAGCGGGACCTACGAGCAGTACTTC. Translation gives CASSFRTSGTYEQYF.

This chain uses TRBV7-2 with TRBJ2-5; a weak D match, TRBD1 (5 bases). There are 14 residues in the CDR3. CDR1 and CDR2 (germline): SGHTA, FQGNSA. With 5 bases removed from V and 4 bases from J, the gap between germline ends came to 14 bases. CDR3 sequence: CASSPLGARETQYF. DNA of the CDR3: TGTGCCAGCAGCCCCCTAGGGGCACGAGAGACCCAGTACTTC.

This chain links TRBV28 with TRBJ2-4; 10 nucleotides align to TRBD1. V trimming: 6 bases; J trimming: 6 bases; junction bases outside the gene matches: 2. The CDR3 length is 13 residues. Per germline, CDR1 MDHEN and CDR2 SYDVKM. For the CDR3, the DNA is TGTGCCAGCAGAGGGACAGGGGCAAACATTCAGTACTTC. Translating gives CASRGTGANIQYF.

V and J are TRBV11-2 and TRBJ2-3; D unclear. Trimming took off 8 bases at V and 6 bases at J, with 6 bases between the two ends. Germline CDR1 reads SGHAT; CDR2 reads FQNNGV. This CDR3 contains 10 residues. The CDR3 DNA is TGTGCCAGCTCTGTGGATACGCAGTATTTT. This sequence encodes CASSVDTQYF.

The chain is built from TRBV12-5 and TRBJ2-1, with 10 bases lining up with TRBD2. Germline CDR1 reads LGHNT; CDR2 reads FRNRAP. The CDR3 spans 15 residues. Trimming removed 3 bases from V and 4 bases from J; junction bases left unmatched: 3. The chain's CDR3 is CASGLSGRGYNEQFF. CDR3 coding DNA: TGTGCTAGTGGTTTAAGCGGGAGGGGATACAATGAGCAGTTCTTC.

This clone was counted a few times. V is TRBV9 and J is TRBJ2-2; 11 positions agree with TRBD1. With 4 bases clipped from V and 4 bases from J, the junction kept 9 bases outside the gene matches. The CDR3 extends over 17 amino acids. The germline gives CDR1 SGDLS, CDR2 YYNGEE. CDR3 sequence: CASSSSGTGGSTGELFF. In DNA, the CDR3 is TGTGCCAGCAGCTCCTCCGGGACAGGGGGGTCCACCGGGGAGCTGTTTTTT.

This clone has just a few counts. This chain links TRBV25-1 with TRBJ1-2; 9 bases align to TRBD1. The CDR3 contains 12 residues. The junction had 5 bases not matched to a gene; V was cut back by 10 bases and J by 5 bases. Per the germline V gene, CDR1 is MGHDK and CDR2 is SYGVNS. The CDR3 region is CATGTGWYGYTF. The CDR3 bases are TGTGCCACAGGGACAGGGTGGTATGGCTACACCTTC.

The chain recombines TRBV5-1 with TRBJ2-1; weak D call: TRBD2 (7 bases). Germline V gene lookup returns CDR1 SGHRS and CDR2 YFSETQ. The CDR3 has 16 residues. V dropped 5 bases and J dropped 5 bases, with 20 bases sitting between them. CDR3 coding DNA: TGCGCCAGCAGTCAAGTAGGGGGAGGGACCCACAATGAGCAGTTCTTC. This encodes CASSQVGGGTHNEQFF. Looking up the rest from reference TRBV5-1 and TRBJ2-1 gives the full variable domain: KAGVTQTPRYLIKTRGQQVTLSCSPISGHRSVSWYQQTPGQGLQFLFEYFSETQRNKGNFPGRFSGRQFSNSRSEMNVSTLELGDSALYLCASSQVGGGTHNEQFFGPGTRLTVL.

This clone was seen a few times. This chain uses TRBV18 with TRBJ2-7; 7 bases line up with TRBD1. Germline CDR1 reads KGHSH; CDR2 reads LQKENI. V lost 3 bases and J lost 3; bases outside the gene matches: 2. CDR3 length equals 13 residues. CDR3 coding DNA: TGTGCCAGCTCACCTGGGGACAGCTACGAGCAGTACTTC. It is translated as CASSPGDSYEQYF.

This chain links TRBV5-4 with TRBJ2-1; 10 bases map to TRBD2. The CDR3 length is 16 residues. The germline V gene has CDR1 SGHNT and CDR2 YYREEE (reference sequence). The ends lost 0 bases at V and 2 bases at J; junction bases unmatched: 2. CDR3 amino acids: CASSLDSGGTYNEQFF. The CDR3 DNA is TGTGCCAGCAGCTTGGATAGCGGGGGGACCTACAATGAGCAGTTCTTC.